The clone carrying this TCR beta chain was detected once. This sample stems from a study of blood T cell repertoires in COVID-19. TCRdb's table, derived via immunoSEQ multiplex PCR, lists solely in-frame clones and lacks some. Of approximately 240,000 clones in the sample, 80% to 95% were seen once. This receptor was obtained from a man aged 25-45 years with COVID-19, enrolled during active disease. Sequencing was carried out using peripheral blood.

The CDR3 sequence is CASRRGQGTDTQYF. In DNA, the CDR3 is TGTGCCAGCCGAAGGGGACAGGGAACAGATACGCAGTATTTT. The rearrangement joins TRBV9 to TRBJ2-3; 9 bases are a match to TRBD1. The CDR3 sequence is 14 residues long. J gave up 3 bases and V 7 bases, and 6 bases lay outside the gene matches. In germline, CDR1 is SGDLS, CDR2 YYNGEE.